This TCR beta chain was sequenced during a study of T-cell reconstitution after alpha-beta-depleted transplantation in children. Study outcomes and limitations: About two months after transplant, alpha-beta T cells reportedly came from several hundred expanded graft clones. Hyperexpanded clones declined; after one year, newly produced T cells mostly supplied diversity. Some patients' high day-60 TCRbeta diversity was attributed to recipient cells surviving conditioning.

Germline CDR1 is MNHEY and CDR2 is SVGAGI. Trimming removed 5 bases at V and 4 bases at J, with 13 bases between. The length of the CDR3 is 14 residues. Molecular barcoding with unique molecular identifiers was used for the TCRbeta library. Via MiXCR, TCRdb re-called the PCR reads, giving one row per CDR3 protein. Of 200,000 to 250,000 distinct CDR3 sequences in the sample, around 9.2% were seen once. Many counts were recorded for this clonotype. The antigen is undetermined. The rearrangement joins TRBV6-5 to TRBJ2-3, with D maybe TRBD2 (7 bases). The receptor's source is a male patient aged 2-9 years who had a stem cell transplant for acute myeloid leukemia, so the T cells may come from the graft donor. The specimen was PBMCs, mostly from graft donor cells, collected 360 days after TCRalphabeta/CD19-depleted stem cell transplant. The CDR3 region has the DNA TGTGCCAGCAGTACTCGGGGGGCCCCAGATACGCAGTATTTT. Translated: CASSTRGAPDTQYF.